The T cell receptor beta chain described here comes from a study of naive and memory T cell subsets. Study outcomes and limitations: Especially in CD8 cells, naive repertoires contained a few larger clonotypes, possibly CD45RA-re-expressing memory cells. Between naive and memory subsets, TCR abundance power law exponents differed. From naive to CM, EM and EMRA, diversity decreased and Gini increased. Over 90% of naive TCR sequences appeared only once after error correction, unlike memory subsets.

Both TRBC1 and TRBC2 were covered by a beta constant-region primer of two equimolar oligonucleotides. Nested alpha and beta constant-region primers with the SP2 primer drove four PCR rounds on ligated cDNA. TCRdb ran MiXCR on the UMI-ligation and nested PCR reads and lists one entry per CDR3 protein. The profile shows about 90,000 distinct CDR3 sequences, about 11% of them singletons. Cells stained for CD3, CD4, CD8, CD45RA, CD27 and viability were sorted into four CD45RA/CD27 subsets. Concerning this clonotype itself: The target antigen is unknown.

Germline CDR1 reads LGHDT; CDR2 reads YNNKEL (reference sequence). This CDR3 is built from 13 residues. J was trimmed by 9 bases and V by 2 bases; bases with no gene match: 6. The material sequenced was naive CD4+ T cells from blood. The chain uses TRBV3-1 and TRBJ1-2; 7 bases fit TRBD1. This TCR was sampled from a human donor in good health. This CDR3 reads CASSQSQGVSYTF. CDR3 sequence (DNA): TGTGCCAGCAGCCAATCGCAGGGGGTGAGCTACACCTTC.